Below are 30 T cell receptor beta chains sequenced from a single sample in a study of blood T cell repertoires in COVID-19 (dated by TCRdb to about 2020). The protocol used for the library was the immunoSEQ multiplex PCR assay. TCRdb holds this immuneACCESS table with in-frame rearrangements only. Some clones are missing; in checked studies, unresolved V genes explain under half, and the rest has no known cause. The sample has around 270,000 clones on record, 91% of them singletons. The ten most abundant clones make up about 2.5% of the sample. Sequencing used peripheral blood. These receptors were obtained from a person in their late teens or twenties with COVID-19, enrolled during active disease.

This rearrangement joins TRBV25-1 to TRBJ2-7; 7 nucleotides align to TRBD1. The trim removed 4 bases at V and 2 bases at J, leaving 5 bases unmatched. CDR1 is MGHDK, CDR2 SYGVNS, per germline. The CDR3 consists of 14 residues. Written as DNA, the CDR3 is TGTGCCAGCAGTGTGACTCAGGGGGCCTACGAGCAGTACTTC. Translating it yields CASSVTQGAYEQYF.

V gene TRBV5-1 combines with J gene TRBJ1-1; the D is unclear. The germline CDR1 and CDR2 sequences are SGHRS and YFSETQ. Trimming stripped 0 bases from V and 1 base from J, with 7 bases between. The CDR3 contains 14 residues. CDR3 region: CASSLVGENTEAFF. The DNA for the CDR3 is TGCGCCAGCAGCTTGGTCGGGGAGAACACTGAAGCTTTCTTT.

The chain carries TRBV11-2 and TRBJ1-2; D gene ambiguous. Trimming shortened V by 1 base and J by 5 bases, and 20 bases separated the two germline ends. Germline CDR1 and CDR2: SGHAT and FQNNGV. This CDR3 has 17 amino acids. The CDR3 sequence is CASSLVTEPEYAYGYTF. The CDR3 DNA follows: TGTGCCAGCAGCTTAGTTACAGAGCCCGAGTACGCTTATGGCTACACCTTC. Filled out from reference TRBV11-2 and TRBJ1-2, the complete variable domain reads EAGVAQSPRYKIIEKRQSVAFWCNPISGHATLYWYQQILGQGPKLLIQFQNNGVVDDSQLPKDRFSAERLKGVDSTLKIQPAKLEDSAVYLCASSLVTEPEYAYGYTFGSGTRLTVV.

The rearrangement joins TRBV4-1 to TRBJ2-6; no clear D gene. CDR3 size: 14 residues. Germline assignment: CDR1 MGHRA and CDR2 YSYEKL. V was clipped by 4 bases and J by 3 bases, with 7 bases between them. CDR3 sequence: CASSPGSGANVLTF. CDR3 in DNA: TGCGCCAGCAGCCCAGGTAGTGGGGCCAACGTCCTGACTTTC.

The DNA of the CDR3 is TGTGCCAGCAGCTCGGCCCGGGGGCAGCCCCAGCATTTT. Translation: CASSSARGQPQHF. The chain recombines TRBV5-6 with TRBJ1-5; tentative D call: TRBD1 (5 bases). The V end lost 3 bases, the J end lost 7 bases, and 11 bases lay between the germline ends. The CDR3 covers 13 residues. Germline CDR1 is SGHDT and CDR2 is YYEEEE.

The chain has TRBV19 and TRBJ2-7; 12 positions match TRBD2. The CDR3 totals 15 residues. V was clipped by 5 bases and J by 4 bases; unmatched bases: 6. The germline V gene has CDR1 LNHDA and CDR2 SQIVND (reference sequence). Here the CDR3 reads CASSLTSGSPYEQYF. The CDR3 region has the DNA TGTGCCAGTAGTCTGACTAGCGGGAGTCCTTACGAGCAGTACTTC.

The V gene is TRBV6-2 or TRBV6-3, the J gene TRBJ2-1; 11 nucleotides align to TRBD2. The CDR3 is made up of 16 amino acids. The germline gives CDR1 MNHEY, CDR2 SVGEGT. V lost 0 bases to trimming and J lost 8 bases; unmatched junction nucleotides: 6. CDR3 bases: TGTGCCAGCAGTTACTCGTCCCTAGCGGGAGGCGATGAGCAGTTCTTC. It is translated as CASSYSSLAGGDEQFF.

This clone was recorded once. The rearrangement joins TRBV7-9 to TRBJ1-5; 8 bases are a match to TRBD1. Germline V CDR1 and CDR2: SEHNR, FQNEAQ (reference sequence). This CDR3 contains 13 residues. V was pared by 6 bases and J by 7 bases, with 5 bases of the junction left unmatched. CDR3 residues: CASSLQGEQPQHF. The CDR3 DNA follows: TGTGCCAGCAGTTTACAGGGGGAACAGCCCCAGCATTTT.

The chain employs TRBV29-1 and TRBJ2-7; 8 nucleotides align to TRBD1. V was clipped by 7 bases and J by 0 bases; unmatched bases: 8. This CDR3 is 14 amino acids long. From germline, CDR1 is SQVTM and CDR2 ANQGSEA. For the CDR3, the DNA is TGCAGCGGGGACCGGGACAGGTTCTCCTACGAGCAGTACTTC. Protein: CSGDRDRFSYEQYF.

This chain links TRBV4-1 with TRBJ2-1; possibly TRBD2 for D (6 bases). CDR1 and CDR2 from the germline V gene are MGHRA and YSYEKL. The CDR3 contains 22 residues. V lost 0 bases, J lost 0 bases, and 27 bases lay in between. The CDR3 DNA reads as TGCGCCAGCAGCCAAGATAAAGACGGGGGTCTAGCGACCCCCCTCTCCTACAATGAGCAGTTCTTC. Translation: CASSQDKDGGLATPLSYNEQFF.

This clone was counted a single time. The chain combines TRBV25-1 with TRBJ1-4; no reliable D call. The CDR3 is 12 residues long. V was pared by 8 bases and J by 7 bases, with 11 bases between. The germline V gene encodes CDR1 MGHDK and CDR2 SYGVNS. In DNA form, the CDR3 reads TGTGCCAGCGCAAGTCAGGTTGAAAAACTGTTTTTT. It translates to CASASQVEKLFF.

The chain combines TRBV19 with TRBJ2-2, with D hard to call. Germline lookup yields CDR1 LNHDA and CDR2 SQIVND (reference sequence). V was trimmed by 4 bases and J by 3 bases, leaving 12 bases between them. The CDR3 length is 15 residues. The CDR3 region is CASSTGSVDTGELFF. DNA of the CDR3: TGTGCCAGTAGTACGGGTTCCGTGGACACCGGGGAGCTGTTTTTT.

The J gene is TRBJ1-1, the V gene TRBV19; D call uncertain. Trimming took 6 bases from V and 6 from J, leaving 14 bases between them. The CDR3 length is 13 residues. Germline V gene sequence: CDR1 LNHDA, CDR2 SQIVND (reference sequence). The CDR3 is CASSPYGGAEAFF. CDR3 nucleotide sequence: TGTGCCAGTAGCCCCTACGGAGGCGCTGAAGCTTTCTTT.

The chain is built from TRBV24-1 and TRBJ2-1; 10 nucleotides match TRBD1. The length of the CDR3 is 15 residues. Germline CDR1 is KGHDR and CDR2 is SFDVKD. V lost 0 bases, J lost 8 bases, and 3 bases stayed unmatched. As DNA, the CDR3 is TGTGCCACCAGTGATTTGGGGACAGGGGTCGATGAGCAGTTCTTC. This translates into CATSDLGTGVDEQFF.

In this sample, this clone turned up once. The rearrangement links TRBV29-1 to TRBJ2-1; D uncertain. Trimming took off 4 bases at V and 6 bases at J, with 16 bases between the two ends. Per germline, CDR1 SQVTM and CDR2 ANQGSEA. The CDR3 totals 14 residues. CDR3 sequence: CSVAVSLNGNEQFF. DNA for the CDR3: TGCAGCGTTGCTGTGAGTCTAAATGGCAATGAGCAGTTCTTC.

The chain couples TRBV6-1 to TRBJ1-5, with D perhaps matching TRBD1 (5 bases). This CDR3 is 13 amino acids long. The V gene's germline CDR1 is MNHNS and CDR2 SASEGT. Trimming shortened V by 3 bases and J by 6 bases, and 9 bases separated the two germline ends. CDR3 coding DNA: TGTGCCAGCAGTGAGGTGGGGCTTCAGCCCCAGCATTTT. Its translation is CASSEVGLQPQHF.

The rearrangement uses TRBV6-1 and TRBJ2-1; 9 bases map to TRBD1. The germline V gene has CDR1 MNHNS and CDR2 SASEGT. The V gene end was trimmed by 4 bases and the J gene end by 8 bases; junction bases not matched to a gene: 12. The CDR3 is made up of 16 amino acids. CDR3 amino acids: CASSARPGQGLYEQFF. The CDR3 bases are TGTGCCAGCAGTGCTCGGCCGGGACAGGGCCTCTATGAGCAGTTCTTC.

The V gene is TRBV19, the J gene TRBJ2-7, with D perhaps TRBD1 (5 bases). Per the germline V gene, CDR1 is LNHDA and CDR2 is SQIVND (reference sequence). V was trimmed by 5 bases and J by 2 bases, leaving 16 bases between them. The length of the CDR3 is 15 residues. This CDR3 is CASSPKMTVTYEQYF. CDR3 nucleotides: TGTGCCAGTAGTCCTAAGATGACAGTCACCTACGAGCAGTACTTC.

The V call is TRBV5-1, the J call TRBJ2-1; 8 bases align to TRBD1. Trimming cost V 6 bases and J 4 bases; bases outside gene matches: 9. Looked up from germline, CDR1 is SGHRS and CDR2 is YFSETQ. The CDR3 spans 15 residues. The CDR3 loop reads CASTVDRGLYNEQFF. In DNA form, the CDR3 reads TGCGCCAGCACCGTAGACAGGGGTTTGTACAATGAGCAGTTCTTC.

The J gene is TRBJ1-1, the V gene TRBV5-4, with 8 bases fitting TRBD1. The ends lost 6 bases at V and 4 bases at J; junction bases unmatched: 8. The CDR3 is 14 amino acids. Germline CDR1 is SGHNT and CDR2 is YYREEE (reference sequence). The CDR3 bases are TGTGCCAGCAACCCGGACAGGGAGAGCACTGAAGCTTTCTTT. Amino acids: CASNPDRESTEAFF.

This chain connects TRBV5-1 to TRBJ1-3; TRBD1 is a possible D gene (5 bases). From germline, CDR1 is SGHRS and CDR2 YFSETQ. The CDR3 runs 16 residues. V lost 4 bases and J lost 0, with 14 bases in between. The CDR3 spells CASSITGLGSGNTIYF. In nucleotides, the CDR3 is TGCGCCAGCAGCATCACGGGACTCGGCTCTGGAAACACCATATATTTT.

The chain has TRBV7-8 and TRBJ1-6, with D perhaps matching TRBD1 (6 bases). From germline, CDR1 is SGHVS and CDR2 FQNEAQ. This CDR3 spans 14 amino acids. Trimming removed 4 bases at V and 9 bases at J, with 13 bases between. As DNA, the CDR3 is TGTGCCAGCAGCTCACAGGGATCCGCTTCACCCCTCCACTTT. Residues: CASSSQGSASPLHF.

This clone showed up just once. The rearrangement uses TRBV28 and TRBJ1-2; 9 bases are a match to TRBD1. After removal of 3 bases from V and 4 bases from J, the junction contained 9 bases not matched to a gene. The CDR3 length is 16 residues. CDR1 MDHEN and CDR2 SYDVKM come from the germline V gene. Here the CDR3 reads CASSFYRTGEAYGYTF. The DNA of the CDR3 is TGTGCCAGCAGTTTCTACAGGACAGGGGAGGCCTATGGCTACACCTTC.

The J gene is TRBJ2-7, the V gene TRBV9, with 9 bases matching TRBD2. The V and J ends lost 0 bases and 1 base, in that order; junction bases with no gene match: 8. The CDR3 spans 17 residues. Germline V gene sequence: CDR1 SGDLS, CDR2 YYNGEE. CDR3 in amino acids: CASSVEPVAGESYEQYF. The CDR3 DNA reads as TGTGCCAGCAGCGTAGAGCCGGTAGCGGGAGAATCCTACGAGCAGTACTTC.

The chain is built from TRBV27 and TRBJ2-2; TRBD1 matches 9 bases. Trimming cost V 6 bases and J 6 bases; bases outside gene matches: 5. The germline V gene has CDR1 MNHEY and CDR2 SMNVEV (reference sequence). The CDR3 has 14 residues. This CDR3 reads CASRWGQGAGELFF. The CDR3 nucleotides read TGTGCCAGCAGATGGGGACAGGGAGCCGGGGAGCTGTTTTTT.

This clone was seen a single time. The chain employs TRBV25-1 and TRBJ2-5; 8 bases map to TRBD1. This CDR3 contains 14 residues. V was pared by 4 bases and J by 7 bases, with 8 bases of the junction left unmatched. Germline CDR1 MGHDK, CDR2 SYGVNS. CDR3 sequence: CASSGETGDGTQYF. In DNA, the CDR3 is TGTGCCAGCAGTGGAGAGACAGGGGACGGGACCCAGTACTTC.

The V gene is TRBV5-6, the J gene TRBJ2-2, with TRBD2 matching over 10 bases. Germline CDR1 and CDR2: SGHDT and YYEEEE. V was clipped by 2 bases and J by 2 bases; unmatched bases: 3. The CDR3 length is 16 residues. Here the CDR3 DNA reads TGTGCCAGCAGCTTCGGACTAGCGGCTAACACCGGGGAGCTGTTTTTT. It is translated as CASSFGLAANTGELFF. The full variable domain, in which reference TRBV5-6 and TRBJ2-2 provide the parts outside the CDR3, is DAGVTQSPTHLIKTRGQQVTLRCSPKSGHDTVSWYQQALGQGPQFIFQYYEEEERQRGNFPDRFSGHQFPNYSSELNVNALLLGDSALYLCASSFGLAANTGELFFGEGSRLTVL.

The rearrangement uses TRBV6-5 and TRBJ1-5; TRBD1 might be the D (6 bases). This CDR3 is 15 amino acids long. The V gene's germline CDR1 is MNHEY and CDR2 SVGAGI. V was trimmed by 6 bases and J by 2 bases, leaving 14 bases between them. CDR3 coding DNA: TGTGCCAGCAGGCAGGGGCGTTTGGGCAATCAGCCCCAGCATTTT. Its protein product is CASRQGRLGNQPQHF.

The rearrangement joins TRBV4-1 to TRBJ2-2, with TRBD2 matching 7 bases. The CDR3 is made up of 18 amino acids. With 2 bases clipped from V and 5 bases from J, the junction kept 14 bases outside the gene matches. The germline CDR1 and CDR2 sequences are MGHRA and YSYEKL. CDR3 sequence reads: CASSQSPNRRENTGELFF. DNA for the CDR3: TGCGCCAGCAGCCAAAGTCCTAACCGGCGGGAGAATACCGGGGAGCTGTTTTTT.

This sequence joins TRBV30 and TRBJ2-7, with a tentative D call TRBD1 (5 bases). Germline lookup yields CDR1 GTSNPN and CDR2 SVGIG (reference sequence). This CDR3 is built from 12 residues. V was pared by 0 bases and J by 6 bases, with 9 bases between. The CDR3: CAWSVTASEQYF. CDR3 DNA sequence: TGTGCCTGGAGTGTGACAGCGAGCGAGCAGTACTTC.